These 13 T cell receptor beta chains were all obtained from the same sample, sequenced in a study of CD8 T cell repertoires and HIV-1 epitope variants. Libraries were prepared by immunoSEQ multiplex PCR; TCRdb keeps only in-frame clonotypes and omits some of them. Here the sample spans several thousand clones, 60% to 80% being singletons. These receptors lack a known antigen. Sequencing was done on a sample of cultured CD8+ T cells derived from PBMCs. The receptors were sampled from a male donor with HIV.

This chain joins TRBV6-1 and TRBJ2-2; 7 bases match TRBD2. J was trimmed by 8 bases and V by 10 bases; bases with no gene match: 10. Germline CDR1 reads MNHNS; CDR2 reads SASEGT. This CDR3 comprises 13 residues. CDR3 loop: CATLQREGGELFF. CDR3 coding DNA: TGTGCCACCTTACAGCGGGAAGGGGGGGAGCTGTTTTTT.

The chain employs TRBV2 and TRBJ1-5; TRBD1 is a possible D gene (6 bases). Trimming removed 5 bases at V and 4 bases at J, with 15 bases between. This CDR3 is 15 amino acids long. Germline CDR1 is SNHLY and CDR2 is FYNNEI. As DNA, the CDR3 is TGTGCCAGCAGTCTCCTAAGACAGGAAAATCAGCCCCAGCATTTT. It translates to CASSLLRQENQPQHF.

CDR3 nucleotides: TGTGCCAGCAGGCCTAAAAGCGGGAACGAGCAGTACTTC. As protein: CASRPKSGNEQYF. The genes are TRBV27 and TRBJ2-7; 7 bases are shared with TRBD2. Germline V gene lookup returns CDR1 MNHEY and CDR2 SMNVEV (reference sequence). V lost 6 bases to trimming and J lost 5 bases; unmatched junction nucleotides: 7. The CDR3 consists of 13 residues.

The chain joins TRBV10-3 to TRBJ2-3; 12 nucleotides agree with TRBD2. Germline CDR1 is ENHRY and CDR2 is SYGVKD. V dropped 7 bases and J dropped 3; count of bases not matched to a gene: 8. This CDR3 spans 16 amino acids. The DNA of the CDR3 is TGTGCCATCAAGGTAGGACTAGCGGGGTTGACAGATACGCAGTATTTT. Its protein product is CAIKVGLAGLTDTQYF.

This clone was observed a few times. The V and J genes are TRBV30 and TRBJ2-1, with TRBD2 matching over 8 bases. Germline V CDR1 and CDR2: GTSNPN, SVGIG (reference sequence). V gave up 5 bases and J gave up 9 bases; unmatched junction bases: 12. The CDR3 runs to 14 residues. DNA for the CDR3: TGTGCCTGGGAGCACCCGGGGGGGCCGGGTGAGCAGTTCTTC. It encodes CAWEHPGGPGEQFF.

This clone was recorded only once. CDR3 residues: CASRGSGGLTTHYEQYF. The CDR3 DNA sequence: TGCGCCAGTAGGGGGTCAGGGGGCCTCACTACTCACTACGAGCAGTACTTC. The chain has TRBV5-1 and TRBJ2-7; 8 positions match TRBD1. Germline V lookup: CDR1 SGHRS, CDR2 YFSETQ. The CDR3 contains 17 residues. The J segment lost 3 bases and the V segment lost 8 bases, leaving 19 bases of the junction unmatched.

The count of this clone is one. The rearrangement joins TRBV7-8 to TRBJ2-7, with D tentatively TRBD2 (6 bases). From germline, CDR1 is SGHVS and CDR2 FQNEAQ. V was pared by 1 base and J by 5 bases, with 12 bases between. This CDR3 spans 14 amino acids. The CDR3 DNA is TGTGCCAGCAGCTTAGGAGGGGCGGGGAACGAGCAGTACTTC. Residues: CASSLGGAGNEQYF.

V is TRBV5-6 and J is TRBJ2-7; no definite D call. V shed 0 bases and J shed 0 bases, with 7 bases lying between them. This CDR3 is 14 amino acids long. Germline values: CDR1 SGHDT, CDR2 YYEEEE. CDR3 nucleotides: TGTGCCAGCAGCTTGGTCCTCAGCTCCTACGAGCAGTACTTC. Translation: CASSLVLSSYEQYF. The full variable domain, in which reference TRBV5-6 and TRBJ2-7 provide the parts outside the CDR3, is DAGVTQSPTHLIKTRGQQVTLRCSPKSGHDTVSWYQQALGQGPQFIFQYYEEEERQRGNFPDRFSGHQFPNYSSELNVNALLLGDSALYLCASSLVLSSYEQYFGPGTRLTVT.

This chain uses TRBV9 with TRBJ1-1; D unclear. CDR3 size: 16 residues. Germline V gene data show CDR1 as SGDLS and CDR2 as YYNGEE. The ends were cut back, 2 bases at V and 4 bases at J, with 18 bases in the middle. CDR3 region: CASSVGPRKGPTEAFF. Written as DNA, the CDR3 is TGTGCCAGCAGCGTTGGACCCCGAAAGGGTCCCACTGAAGCTTTCTTT.

This clone came up a few times. The V call is TRBV11-2, the J call TRBJ2-7, with D tentatively TRBD1 (5 bases). The CDR3 has 13 amino acids. The germline gives CDR1 SGHAT, CDR2 FQNNGV. Trimming left V 3 bases short and J 0 bases short, with 6 bases between. The chain's CDR3 is CASSFDSSYEQYF. The CDR3, as DNA: TGTGCCAGCAGCTTCGACAGCTCCTACGAGCAGTACTTC. Supplemented by reference TRBV11-2 and TRBJ2-7, the full variable domain reads EAGVAQSPRYKIIEKRQSVAFWCNPISGHATLYWYQQILGQGPKLLIQFQNNGVVDDSQLPKDRFSAERLKGVDSTLKIQPAKLEDSAVYLCASSFDSSYEQYFGPGTRLTVT.

The rearrangement joins TRBV6-1 to TRBJ2-7; the match to TRBD1 covers 12 bases. The CDR3 sequence is 15 residues long. The germline gives CDR1 MNHNS, CDR2 SASEGT. J was trimmed by 6 bases and V by 6 bases; bases with no gene match: 9. The CDR3 DNA is TGTGCCAGCAGCCAACCGGGACAGGGGGCCGGCGAGCAGTACTTC. It is translated as CASSQPGQGAGEQYF.

CDR3 sequence: CASSQEGMARGGNEKLFF. CDR3 nucleotides: TGTGCCAGCAGCCAGGAGGGGATGGCGAGGGGTGGTAATGAAAAACTGTTTTTT. This chain connects TRBV4-2 to TRBJ1-4; perhaps TRBD1 as D (5 bases). Trimming took 3 bases from V and 4 from J, leaving 21 bases between them. The CDR3 totals 18 residues. The germline gives CDR1 LGHNA, CDR2 YNFKEQ.

The count of this clone is one. V gene TRBV30 combines with J gene TRBJ2-1; TRBD2 agrees at 9 bases. Germline CDR1 is GTSNPN and CDR2 is SVGIG (reference sequence). J lost 8 bases, V lost 3 bases, and 8 bases had no gene match. The CDR3 has 14 amino acids. The CDR3 sequence is CAWREPGLAHEQFF. The DNA for the CDR3 is TGTGCCTGGAGGGAACCGGGACTAGCTCATGAGCAGTTCTTC.